A selection of T cell receptor beta chains follows, all from one sample in a study of cytomegalovirus exposure and HLA in healthy donors. Libraries were prepared by immunoSEQ multiplex PCR; TCRdb keeps only in-frame clonotypes and omits some of them. The sample includes about 98,000 clones, 70% seen only once; the top ten take less than 2.5%. Sequenced input: PBMCs. The receptor source for this set is a man in his fifties in good health and CMV-seronegative. Both conserved end residues are part of each CDR3. A D gene is named only where the DNA matches it firmly. Where a row states a size, it is once, few, many or the class of an expanded clone; other rows omit it.

TRBD1	TRBV5-6	TRBJ2-1	-	TGTGCCAGCAGCCAACTAGACAGGGATCCATACAATGAGCAGTTCTTC	CASSQLDRDPYNEQFF
-	TRBV9	TRBJ2-5	-	TGTGCCAGCAGCGCAGGGGTTCTGGGGGAGACCCAGTACTTC	CASSAGVLGETQYF
TRBD2	TRBV5-4	TRBJ2-3	-	TGTGCCAGCAGCTCTTCTCCTAGCGGGAGGGGAGATACGCAGTATTTT	CASSSSPSGRGDTQYF
-	TRBV11-2	TRBJ1-1	-	TGTGCCAGCAGCTTTGGCCGAAGCACTGAAGCTTTCTTT	CASSFGRSTEAFF
TRBD1	TRBV29-1	TRBJ1-1	-	TGCAGCGTAGGGACAGGGGGCCTCGCTTTCTTT	CSVGTGGLAFF
-	TRBV5-1	TRBJ2-5	-	TGCGCCAGCAGCTTGGGTTGGACAGCCGAAGGGACCCAGTACTTC	CASSLGWTAEGTQYF
TRBD1	TRBV11-2	TRBJ1-2	few	TGTGCCAGCAGCTTCACAGGGGCTGCTTATGGCTACACCTTC	CASSFTGAAYGYTF
-	TRBV29-1	TRBJ2-3	-	TGCAGCGTCCCCTCGACAGATACGCAGTATTTT	CSVPSTDTQYF
TRBD1	TRBV5-1	TRBJ1-2	-	TGCGCCAGCAGCTTGGACAGGGGCAACTATGGCTACACCTTC	CASSLDRGNYGYTF
TRBD2	TRBV14	TRBJ2-1	-	TGTGCCAGCAGCCGTAACCGCCTAGCGGGACTTCTCAATGAGCAGTTCTTC	CASSRNRLAGLLNEQFF
-	TRBV9	TRBJ1-1	-	TGTGCCAGCAGCGTACTTATGAACACTGAAGCTTTCTTT	CASSVLMNTEAFF
-	TRBV7-3	TRBJ2-1	-	TGTGCCAGCAGCCTCACCCCGGACAAGGGTGGAAATGAGCAGTTCTTC	CASSLTPDKGGNEQFF
-	TRBV6-5	TRBJ2-1	few	TGTGCCAGCAGCCCGGGACTGAACTCCTACAATGAGCAGTTCTTC	CASSPGLNSYNEQFF
-	TRBV27	TRBJ1-4	-	TGTGCCAGCAGTTCCTCAGGGGCGGCTAATGAAAAACTGTTTTTT	CASSSSGAANEKLFF
TRBD2	TRBV19	TRBJ2-7	-	TGTGCCAGTAGTATCCGGGCGGGAGGATTCTACGAGCAGTACTTC	CASSIRAGGFYEQYF
TRBD1	TRBV6-1	TRBJ1-2	-	TGTGCCAGCAGTGAACGGGGACAGGGTGGAGGCTATGGCTACACCTTC	CASSERGQGGGYGYTF
TRBD1	TRBV7-9	TRBJ1-1	-	TGTGCCAGCAGCTTAGGAGGCAGGGGGAGCACTGAAGCTTTCTTT	CASSLGGRGSTEAFF
TRBD1	TRBV19	TRBJ2-2	-	TGTGCCAGTAGCAGGGGGCGGGTAACCGGGGAGCTGTTTTTT	CASSRGRVTGELFF
-	TRBV19	TRBJ1-2	-	TGTGCCAGTAGTATCCCAGCGGGGGCCACCTATGGCTACACCTTC	CASSIPAGATYGYTF
TRBD1	TRBV6-5	TRBJ1-1	-	TGTGCCAGCAATTCACAGGGGTACACTGAAGCTTTCTTT	CASNSQGYTEAFF
TRBD2	TRBV11-2	TRBJ2-5	-	TGTGCCAGCAGCAAAAAGCGGGGCCACGAAGAGACCCAGTACTTC	CASSKKRGHEETQYF
TRBD2	TRBV29-1	TRBJ2-3	-	TGCAGCGTTGAAGGGCCTAGCGGGGTCACAGATACGCAGTATTTT	CSVEGPSGVTDTQYF
TRBD2	TRBV14	TRBJ2-7	-	TGTGCCAGCAGCTCAATTAGCGGGAGCTGGTACGAGCAGTACTTC	CASSSISGSWYEQYF
-	TRBV7-2	TRBJ1-5	-	TGTGCCAGCAGCTTCGGGGGGGATAGCAATCAGCCCCAGCATTTT	CASSFGGDSNQPQHF
TRBD2	TRBV4-3	TRBJ2-2	few	TGCGCCAGCAGCCTAGCGGGGGGCAACACCGGGGAGCTGTTTTTT	CASSLAGGNTGELFF
-	TRBV18	TRBJ1-1	-	TGTGCCAGCTCACCACCGAACCGGGGAGGGGACACTGAAGCTTTCTTT	CASSPPNRGGDTEAFF
TRBD1	TRBV19	TRBJ2-5	-	TGTGCCAGTAGTACCTGGACAGGGGGCGCGAAGGAGACCCAGTACTTC	CASSTWTGGAKETQYF
-	TRBV19	TRBJ2-7	-	TGTGCCAGTAGTACTCAGTTCTACGGGGACACCTACGAGCAGTACTTC	CASSTQFYGDTYEQYF
TRBD2	TRBV6-6	TRBJ2-7	-	TGTGCCAGCAGGCCCAGCGGGAGTTACGAGCAGTACTTC	CASRPSGSYEQYF
TRBD1	TRBV7-6	TRBJ2-7	-	TGTGCCAGCAGCTTAGGACAGGGGGCGCTTGCTTACGAGCAGTACTTC	CASSLGQGALAYEQYF
-	TRBV7-9	TRBJ2-3	once	TGTGCCAGCAGCTTTGGCGCGGGACCCACAGATACGCAGTATTTT	CASSFGAGPTDTQYF
-	TRBV4-2	TRBJ2-3	-	TGTGCCAGCAGCCTCCTCTCGGAGACTCGGGATACGCAGTATTTT	CASSLLSETRDTQYF
TRBD1	TRBV6-1	TRBJ1-3	-	TGTGCCAGCAGCCAGACAGGGGGGAACACCATATATTTT	CASSQTGGNTIYF
-	TRBV18	TRBJ2-2	-	TGTGCCAGCTCACCTCGAGGACAGGGACTAAACACCGGGGAGCTGTTTTTT	CASSPRGQGLNTGELFF
-	TRBV7-9	TRBJ2-7	-	TGTGCCAGCAGCTTAGGGCAGGGGATAACCTACGAGCAGTACTTC	CASSLGQGITYEQYF
-	TRBV5-1	TRBJ1-1	-	TGCGCCAGCAGCGATCACAGTTACAACACTGAAGCTTTCTTT	CASSDHSYNTEAFF
-	TRBV5-4	TRBJ2-7	-	TGTGCCAGCAGGTCGACCAGGGGCGGCGGCGAGCAGTACTTC	CASRSTRGGGEQYF
TRBD2	TRBV28	TRBJ2-1	-	TGTGCCGGCAGTTTGCTAGCGGGAGTCCGCAATGAGCAGTTCTTC	CAGSLLAGVRNEQFF
TRBD1	TRBV7-6	TRBJ2-7	-	TGTGCCAGCAGCTTTCAGCCGGGACAGGGATGGTACGAGCAGTACTTC	CASSFQPGQGWYEQYF
-	TRBV6-5	TRBJ2-7	-	TGTGCCAGCAGTTTGTACGGCGGGGCGGGCGAGCAGTACTTC	CASSLYGGAGEQYF
TRBD2	TRBV7-9	TRBJ2-1	-	TGTGCCAGCAGCTTACTCCTAGCGGGAGGGTACAATGAGCAGTTCTTC	CASSLLLAGGYNEQFF
TRBD1	TRBV27	TRBJ2-7	-	TGTGCCAGCAGTCCAAAGGGGACAGGGATGTACGAGCAGTACTTC	CASSPKGTGMYEQYF
TRBD1	TRBV28	TRBJ2-4	-	TGTGCCAGCAGTCCCGGACAGGGAGTGAACATTCAGTACTTC	CASSPGQGVNIQYF
-	TRBV7-9	TRBJ2-1	-	TGTGCCAGCAGCCCTAACGGGAGCCCCTACAATGAGCAGTTCTTC	CASSPNGSPYNEQFF
-	TRBV6-5	TRBJ2-7	-	TGTGCCAGCAGTTTTCGACAGGTATCCTACGAGCAGTACTTC	CASSFRQVSYEQYF
-	TRBV10-3	TRBJ2-5	-	TGTGCCATCAGTGTGCAGGGGGGACAAGAGACCCAGTACTTC	CAISVQGGQETQYF
-	TRBV6-1	TRBJ2-4	-	TGTGCCAGCAGTTCCCCTAGGGACTCAAGGGACATTCAGTACTTC	CASSSPRDSRDIQYF
TRBD1	TRBV11-2	TRBJ2-7	once	TGTGCCAGCAGCCCCCAGACAGGGTCCTACGAGCAGTACTTC	CASSPQTGSYEQYF
TRBD2	TRBV9	TRBJ2-3	-	TGTGCCAGCACGGCGGGGGGGATCACAGATACGCAGTATTTT	CASTAGGITDTQYF
TRBD1	TRBV6-1	TRBJ1-4	once	TGTGCCAGCAGCGACGGACAGGGTTTTGAAAAACTGTTTTTT	CASSDGQGFEKLFF
TRBD1	TRBV18	TRBJ1-6	few	TGTGCCAGCTCACCATCGGGACAGAAAAATTCACCCCTCCACTTT	CASSPSGQKNSPLHF
-	TRBV9	TRBJ2-3	-	TGTGCCAGCAGCGTTGGCCAGCGGGCTAGCACAGATACGCAGTATTTT	CASSVGQRASTDTQYF
-	TRBV27	TRBJ1-6	few	TGTGCCAGCTGGTCGAGGCTCTATAATTCACCCCTCCACTTT	CASWSRLYNSPLHF